Each of the 3 T cell receptor beta chains below was sequenced from the same sample in a study of untreated major depressive disorder. TCRdb's table, derived via immunoSEQ multiplex PCR, lists solely in-frame clones and lacks some. The sample yields 15,000 to 20,000 clones, about 83% seen once. The specimen sequenced was CD4+ T cells from PBMCs. The receptors shown here come from a woman in her twenties or thirties in good health.

This sequence joins TRBV9 and TRBJ2-7, with TRBD1 identical over 10 bases. Per the germline V gene, CDR1 is SGDLS and CDR2 is YYNGEE. This CDR3 contains 16 residues. V lost 0 bases, J lost 5 bases, and 8 bases stayed unmatched. CDR3 sequence (DNA): TGTGCCAGCAGCGTAGCTGGGGGACAGGGGTTAAACGAGCAGTACTTC. Translated, it gives CASSVAGGQGLNEQYF.

This chain links TRBV15 with TRBJ1-3, with 8 bases that match TRBD1. This CDR3 has 16 residues. V dropped 1 base and J dropped 2; count of bases not matched to a gene: 4. Per the germline V gene, CDR1 is LNHNV and CDR2 is YYDKDF (reference sequence). CDR3 in amino acids: CATSRGQGMTGNTIYF. The CDR3 DNA is TGTGCCACCAGCAGAGGACAGGGGATGACTGGAAACACCATATATTTT.

The chain combines TRBV4-2 with TRBJ1-5; 8 positions match TRBD1. Unmatched junction bases numbered 6, after V lost 1 base and J lost 7 bases. The CDR3 is made up of 15 amino acids. The germline V gene has CDR1 LGHNA and CDR2 YNFKEQ. Written as DNA, the CDR3 is TGTGCCAGCAGCCAAGGGGGACAGGCTGGGCAGCCCCAGCATTTT. This codes for CASSQGGQAGQPQHF.